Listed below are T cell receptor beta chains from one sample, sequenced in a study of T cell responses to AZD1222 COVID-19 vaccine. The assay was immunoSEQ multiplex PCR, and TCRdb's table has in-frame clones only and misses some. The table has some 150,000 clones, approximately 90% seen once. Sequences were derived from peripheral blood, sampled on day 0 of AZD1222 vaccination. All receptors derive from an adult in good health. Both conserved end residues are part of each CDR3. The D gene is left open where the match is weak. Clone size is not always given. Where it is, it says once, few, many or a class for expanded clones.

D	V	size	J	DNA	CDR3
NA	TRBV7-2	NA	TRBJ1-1	TGTGCCAGCAGCTTAGACCCAGGGCCGTGGGGGGAAGCTTTCTTT	CASSLDPGPWGEAFF
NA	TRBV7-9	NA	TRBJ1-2	TGTGCCAGCAGCTTAGTTGCAGGACCGAACGATAAGAACCCGCGGGGCTACACCTTC	CASSLVAGPNDKNPRGYTF
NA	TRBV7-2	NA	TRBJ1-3	TGTGCCAGCAGCTTACCAGGGATGGTAAACACCATATATTTT	CASSLPGMVNTIYF
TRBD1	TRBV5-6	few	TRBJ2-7	TGTGCCAGCAGCCGGGACAGCTACGAGCAGTACTTC	CASSRDSYEQYF
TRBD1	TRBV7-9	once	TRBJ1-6	TGTGCCAGCAGCTCTCTCGACAGGGGGCGTAGTTCACCCCTCCACTTT	CASSSLDRGRSSPLHF
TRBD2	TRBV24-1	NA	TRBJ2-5	TGTGCCACCAGTGACCCCACTAGGGAGGGAGAGACCCAGTACTTC	CATSDPTREGETQYF
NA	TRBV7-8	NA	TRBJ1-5	TGTGCCAGCAGCTTAAGCCAAGATCAGCCCCAGCATTTT	CASSLSQDQPQHF
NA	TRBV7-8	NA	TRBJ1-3	TGTGCCAGCAGCTTTGGGACATTGTCGGACACCATATATTTT	CASSFGTLSDTIYF
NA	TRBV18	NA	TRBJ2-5	TGTGCCAGCTCACCAGGGTCAGGGAAGGAGACCCAGTACTTC	CASSPGSGKETQYF
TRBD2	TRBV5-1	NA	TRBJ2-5	TGCGCCAGCAGCTTTGGGTTAATAGCGGGGGCCAAACAAGAGACCCAGTACTTC	CASSFGLIAGAKQETQYF
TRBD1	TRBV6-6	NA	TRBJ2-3	TGTGCCAGCAGTCACGGGACAGGGGACACAGATACGCAGTATTTT	CASSHGTGDTDTQYF
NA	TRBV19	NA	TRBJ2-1	TGTGCCAGTAGTAGTCACGGGCGGGGGCCGTCCTACAATGAGCAGTTCTTC	CASSSHGRGPSYNEQFF
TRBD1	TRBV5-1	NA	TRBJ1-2	TGCGCCAGCAGCCCAGGACAGGGGGCGGATGGCTACACCTTC	CASSPGQGADGYTF
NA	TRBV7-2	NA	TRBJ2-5	TGTGCCAGCAGCTTATCGGGGGAAGAGACCCAGTACTTC	CASSLSGEETQYF
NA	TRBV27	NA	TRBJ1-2	TGTGCCAGCAGTCCCGCGGAGGGCGTTTGGGCATTC	CASSPAEGVWAF
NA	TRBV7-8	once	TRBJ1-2	TGTGCCAGCAGCTCAGGCTATGGCTACACCTTC	CASSSGYGYTF
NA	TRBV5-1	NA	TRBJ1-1	TGCGCCAGCAGCTTTGCAGGGCTGGAAACTGAAGCTTTCTTT	CASSFAGLETEAFF
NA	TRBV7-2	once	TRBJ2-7	TGTGCCAGCAGCAACAGGGTGTATCACTACGAGCAGTACTTC	CASSNRVYHYEQYF